This entry lists 12 T cell receptor beta chains sequenced from one sample in a study of T cell responses to AZD1222 COVID-19 vaccine. Clones were sequenced by immunoSEQ multiplex PCR, and TCRdb holds only the in-frame ones, with some missing. The repertoire holds 150,000 to 200,000 clones, with 92% as singletons. Source: peripheral blood, taken 28 days after the second AZD1222 dose. The receptors come from an adult who received the AZD1222 COVID-19 vaccine.

The chain joins TRBV10-2 to TRBJ2-3; TRBD1 or TRBD2 may be the D gene (6 bases each). V was pared by 11 bases and J by 1 base, with 16 bases between. There are 14 residues in the CDR3. In germline, CDR1 is WSHSY, CDR2 SAAADI. The CDR3 protein is CASLRGAGTDTQYF. Written as DNA, the CDR3 is TGCGCCTCGTTGAGGGGGGCCGGCACAGATACGCAGTATTTT.

This chain uses TRBV6-5 with TRBJ2-7; D possibly corresponds to TRBD1 (5 bases). Trimming stripped 6 bases from V and 2 bases from J, with 11 bases between. The CDR3 is made up of 13 amino acids. Per germline, CDR1 MNHEY and CDR2 SVGAGI. CDR3: CASRTDRAYEQYF. CDR3 DNA: TGTGCCAGCAGGACCGACAGAGCCTACGAGCAGTACTTC.

The chain joins TRBV12-3 or TRBV12-4 to TRBJ1-1; no firm D call. V was trimmed by 5 bases and J by 2 bases, leaving 9 bases between them. The CDR3 contains 13 residues. The CDR3 nucleotides read TGTGCCAGCAGTATCGGAGCTAACACTGAAGCTTTCTTT. It yields the protein CASSIGANTEAFF.

The CDR3 coding sequence is TGTGCCTGGAGCCTTCAGGGTGAGACTGAAGCTTTCTTT. Encoded protein: CAWSLQGETEAFF. This chain uses TRBV30 with TRBJ1-1, with D perhaps matching TRBD1 (5 bases). Germline V lookup: CDR1 GTSNPN, CDR2 SVGIG (reference sequence). The CDR3 is 13 residues long. Trimming removed 3 bases from V and 5 bases from J, with 13 bases in between.

The chain employs TRBV19 and TRBJ2-1; tentatively, D is TRBD2 (5 bases). Germline lookup yields CDR1 LNHDA and CDR2 SQIVND (reference sequence). The V gene lost 3 bases and the J gene lost 8 bases, with 14 bases spanning the gap. This CDR3 has 14 amino acids. The CDR3: CASSIGLLEYEQFF. CDR3 nucleotides: TGTGCCAGTAGTATTGGACTGCTGGAGTATGAGCAGTTCTTC.

The V gene is TRBV29-1, the J gene TRBJ2-3, with D possibly TRBD2 on 5 matching bases. V was cut by 5 bases and J by 0 bases, with 9 bases left in between. From germline, CDR1 is SQVTM and CDR2 ANQGSEA. There are 13 residues in the CDR3. The CDR3 bases are TGCAGCGTTAAGGACTCTAGCACAGATACGCAGTATTTT. This gives the protein CSVKDSSTDTQYF.

This clone came up once. This rearrangement joins TRBV29-1 to TRBJ2-5, with TRBD1 matching 11 bases. Germline CDR1 SQVTM, CDR2 ANQGSEA. The trim removed 6 bases at V and 7 bases at J, leaving 16 bases unmatched. The CDR3 has 16 residues. This CDR3 is CSVPSADRGLFGTQYF. The CDR3 DNA reads TGCAGCGTCCCATCCGCGGACAGGGGGCTTTTCGGGACCCAGTACTTC.

This chain joins TRBV27 and TRBJ1-1; D might be TRBD1 (5 bases). The V end was cut by 2 bases, the J end by 7 bases, with 17 bases between. The CDR3 sequence is 15 residues long. CDR1 and CDR2 (germline): MNHEY, SMNVEV (reference sequence). The CDR3 DNA reads TGTGCCAGCAGTTTAGGGCGGGGCCCGGTGGGTGAAGCTTTCTTT. Translation gives CASSLGRGPVGEAFF.

A remark on this clone: Other DNA sequences in the same sample also yield this CDR3. The V call is TRBV27, the J call TRBJ2-1; D call uncertain. The V end lost 6 bases, the J end lost 5 bases, and 14 bases lay between the germline ends. This CDR3 spans 14 amino acids. Germline V gene sequence: CDR1 MNHEY, CDR2 SMNVEV (reference sequence). The CDR3 sequence: CASSLTRVNNEQFF. Here the CDR3 DNA reads TGTGCCAGCAGCCTAACCCGGGTCAACAATGAGCAGTTCTTC.

The CDR3 coding sequence is TGTGCCAGCAGTGACAGAGAGGGTAGGAATGAGCAGTTCTTC. Translating it yields CASSDREGRNEQFF. J is TRBJ2-1 and V is TRBV6-1; D is perhaps TRBD2 (5 bases). Per the germline V gene, CDR1 is MNHNS and CDR2 is SASEGT. Trimming removed 3 bases from V and 7 bases from J, with 13 bases in between. The CDR3 covers 14 residues.

The chain combines TRBV10-2 with TRBJ1-6, with TRBD1 matching over 7 bases. Germline loops: CDR1 WSHSY, CDR2 SAAADI. The CDR3 has 17 residues. The ends lost 3 bases at V and 0 bases at J; junction bases unmatched: 5. Here the CDR3 DNA reads TGCGCCAGCAGTGATAGCAGGGGGAGCTCCTATAATTCACCCCTCCACTTT. As protein: CASSDSRGSSYNSPLHF.

The chain recombines TRBV11-3 with TRBJ2-2; D gene unclear. The CDR3 contains 13 residues. With 5 bases removed from V and 4 bases from J, the gap between germline ends came to 8 bases. CDR1 and CDR2 (germline): SGHNT, YENEEA. DNA for the CDR3: TGTGCCAGCAGCGGCTGGGGCACCGGGGAGCTGTTTTTT. Its translation is CASSGWGTGELFF.